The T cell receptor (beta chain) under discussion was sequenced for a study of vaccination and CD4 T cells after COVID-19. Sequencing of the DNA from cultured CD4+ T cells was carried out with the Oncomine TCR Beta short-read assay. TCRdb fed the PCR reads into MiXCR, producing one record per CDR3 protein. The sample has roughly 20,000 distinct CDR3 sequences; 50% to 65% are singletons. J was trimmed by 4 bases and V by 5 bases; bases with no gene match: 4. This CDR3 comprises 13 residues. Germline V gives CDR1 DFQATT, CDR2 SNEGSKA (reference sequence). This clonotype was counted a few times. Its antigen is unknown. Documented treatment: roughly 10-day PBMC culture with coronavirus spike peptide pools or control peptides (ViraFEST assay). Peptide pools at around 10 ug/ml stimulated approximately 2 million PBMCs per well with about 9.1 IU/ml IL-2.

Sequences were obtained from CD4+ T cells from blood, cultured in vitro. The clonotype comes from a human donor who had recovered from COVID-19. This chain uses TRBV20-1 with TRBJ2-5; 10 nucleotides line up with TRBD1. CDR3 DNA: TGCAGTGCTGACGGACAGGGGGGAGAGACCCAGTACTTC. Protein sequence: CSADGQGGETQYF.